Shown below are 30 T cell receptor beta chains from a single sample sequenced in a study of Ad26.COV2.S vaccination and SARS-CoV-2 variants. The assay was immunoSEQ multiplex PCR, and TCRdb's table has in-frame clones only and misses some. The table has roughly 380,000 clones, 70% to 90% seen once; the top ten hold 3.5% to 4%. The treatment: roughly 18 received Ad26.COV2.S at low or high dose, single or two shots; about 5 received placebo; per-sample allocation not given. Day 63 after the first injection of vaccine or placebo was the sampling time. The specimen was peripheral blood, collected in a trial of Ad26.COV2.S vaccine versus placebo. The receptors derive from a person between 18 and 59 years old who received the Ad26.COV2.S COVID-19 vaccine or a placebo.

There are a few counts of this clone. The genes are TRBV6-5 and TRBJ1-2; D is perhaps TRBD1 (6 bases). Germline CDR1 reads MNHEY; CDR2 reads SVGAGI. V lost 8 bases and J 3 bases, leaving 13 bases between the germline ends. The CDR3 covers 13 residues. The CDR3 loop reads CASCRGGDYGYTF. CDR3 nucleotides: TGTGCCAGCTGTAGGGGGGGTGACTATGGCTACACCTTC.

The V and J genes are TRBV4-3 and TRBJ2-2; a weak D match, TRBD2 (6 bases). Germline CDR1 and CDR2: LGHNA and YSLEER. The CDR3 totals 16 residues. V lost 4 bases and J lost 4, with 16 bases in between. The CDR3 region has the DNA TGCGCCAGCAGCCCGGGACTCCTCACGGTCACCGGGGAGCTGTTTTTT. It yields the protein CASSPGLLTVTGELFF.

The V gene is TRBV6-1, the J gene TRBJ2-7, with D perhaps assigned TRBD1 or TRBD2 (5 bases each). Trimming cost V 3 bases and J 2 bases, with 20 bases left between them. Germline CDR1 is MNHNS and CDR2 is SASEGT. The CDR3 totals 17 residues. The CDR3 loop reads CASSDRDRGTGAYEQYF. For the CDR3, the DNA is TGTGCCAGCAGTGACCGGGACCGCGGAACCGGGGCCTACGAGCAGTACTTC.

J is TRBJ2-3 and V is TRBV7-9, with TRBD1 matching over 11 bases. Trimming at V came to 11 bases and at J to 4 bases, leaving 5 bases not matched to a gene. Germline V CDR1 and CDR2: SEHNR, FQNEAQ (reference sequence). CDR3 length: 13 residues. The CDR3 reads CAGTGGGADTQYF. The CDR3 DNA reads as TGTGCCGGGACAGGGGGTGGCGCAGATACGCAGTATTTT.

This chain links TRBV10-3 with TRBJ2-1, with 10 bases identical to TRBD2. Trimming at V came to 10 bases and at J to 4 bases, leaving 7 bases not matched to a gene. The length of the CDR3 is 14 residues. CDR1 ENHRY and CDR2 SYGVKD come from the germline V gene. CDR3 sequence (DNA): TGTGCCACTTCACTAGCGGGGAAATACAATGAGCAGTTCTTC. Protein: CATSLAGKYNEQFF.

This clone was counted once. The chain is built from TRBV27 and TRBJ2-7; D may be TRBD1 (6 bases). The CDR3 totals 17 residues. Germline V lookup: CDR1 MNHEY, CDR2 SMNVEV (reference sequence). With 5 bases removed from V and 0 bases from J, the gap between germline ends came to 20 bases. The CDR3 protein is CASSARSRGIDSYEQYF. The CDR3 DNA follows: TGTGCCAGCAGTGCCCGCTCCAGGGGAATTGACTCCTACGAGCAGTACTTC.

The chain is built from TRBV2 and TRBJ2-7; D may be TRBD1 or TRBD2 (5 bases each). CDR1 SNHLY and CDR2 FYNNEI come from the germline V gene. Trimming pared 5 bases from V and 7 bases from J, leaving 18 bases between. The CDR3 totals 14 residues. In DNA form, the CDR3 reads TGTGCCAGCAGTCCAAGTGATACGGGGCAGGAGCAGTACTTC. It codes for CASSPSDTGQEQYF.

The chain is built from TRBV7-2 and TRBJ2-5; 9 bases map to TRBD2. The CDR3 loop spans 16 amino acids. The V gene end was trimmed by 3 bases and the J gene end by 4 bases; junction bases not matched to a gene: 9. Germline V lookup: CDR1 SGHTA, CDR2 FQGNSA. The CDR3 sequence is CASSFNGGGALETQYF. The CDR3 nucleotides read TGTGCCAGCAGCTTTAATGGCGGGGGGGCCTTAGAGACCCAGTACTTC.

CDR3 nucleotide sequence: TGTGCCAGCAGCTTCGGGAGAGTCTACGAGCAGTACTTC. It is translated as CASSFGRVYEQYF. V is TRBV11-2 and J is TRBJ2-7; D might be TRBD2 (6 bases). The V gene's germline CDR1 is SGHAT and CDR2 FQNNGV. Trimming removed 3 bases at V and 3 bases at J, with 9 bases between. The CDR3 length is 13 residues.

This clone was detected only once. The chain carries TRBV6-5 and TRBJ2-5; 10 bases line up with TRBD2. With 6 bases clipped from V and 5 bases from J, the junction kept 6 bases outside the gene matches. Germline V CDR1 and CDR2: MNHEY, SVGAGI. CDR3 length: 14 residues. For the CDR3, the DNA is TGTGCCAGCAGCAAGCGGGGGGGCTGGGAGACCCAGTACTTC. Translated, it gives CASSKRGGWETQYF.

The J gene is TRBJ2-1, the V gene TRBV6-2 or TRBV6-3; 9 bases are shared with TRBD1. Germline V gene sequence: CDR1 MNHEY, CDR2 SVGEGT. Trimming took 4 bases from V and 14 from J; bases not matched to a gene: 15. The CDR3 spans 15 residues. Written as DNA, the CDR3 is TGTGCCAGCAGTTCGGGACAGGGCCGGTGGCAACAAAAGTTCTTC. It is translated as CASSSGQGRWQQKFF.

Concerning this clone itself: This sample also contains other DNA sequences that code for the same CDR3. The V gene is TRBV6-5, the J gene TRBJ1-2; D gene ambiguous. V gave up 6 bases and J gave up 2 bases, with 10 bases separating them. The CDR3 runs to 13 residues. The germline gives CDR1 MNHEY, CDR2 SVGAGI. The CDR3 coding sequence is TGTGCCAGCAGAGGAACTGGAAACTATGGCTACACCTTC. Translated, it gives CASRGTGNYGYTF.

The rearrangement uses TRBV6-2 or TRBV6-3 and TRBJ1-5, with 9 bases lining up with TRBD1. Per the germline V gene, CDR1 is MNHEY and CDR2 is SVGEGT. CDR3 size: 13 residues. Trimming took 6 bases from V and 5 from J; bases not matched to a gene: 2. The CDR3 sequence is CASSRDRDQPQHF. The CDR3 DNA follows: TGTGCCAGCAGCCGGGACAGGGATCAGCCCCAGCATTTT.

This chain uses TRBV29-1 with TRBJ2-2; 7 nucleotides agree with TRBD1. Germline CDR1 and CDR2: SQVTM and ANQGSEA. CDR3 length: 14 amino acids. The ends lost 4 bases at V and 2 bases at J; junction bases unmatched: 4. The CDR3 DNA reads as TGCAGCGTTGGGGACAGCTACAACACCGGGGAGCTGTTTTTT. This gives the protein CSVGDSYNTGELFF.

This chain uses TRBV11-2 with TRBJ1-2; TRBD1 matches at 7 bases. The CDR3 is made up of 16 amino acids. Germline V lookup: CDR1 SGHAT, CDR2 FQNNGV. The V gene end was trimmed by 1 base and the J gene end by 5 bases; junction bases not matched to a gene: 10. CDR3 sequence reads: CASSLADRVVLYGYTF. CDR3 coding DNA: TGTGCCAGCAGCTTAGCCGACAGGGTCGTCTTATATGGCTACACCTTC.

The chain has TRBV28 and TRBJ1-4, with D perhaps matching TRBD1 (5 bases). Trimming took off 6 bases at V and 12 bases at J, with 14 bases between the two ends. There are 12 residues in the CDR3. Germline assignment: CDR1 MDHEN and CDR2 SYDVKM. CDR3 coding DNA: TGTGCCAGCAGCGCTCCGGGACCCCAACTGTTTTTT. Amino acids: CASSAPGPQLFF.

This clone was counted once. The chain carries TRBV30 and TRBJ1-1; D perhaps matches TRBD1 (6 bases). The V end lost 3 bases, the J end lost 0 bases, and 14 bases lay between the germline ends. Germline V gene data show CDR1 as GTSNPN and CDR2 as SVGIG (reference sequence). The CDR3 runs to 15 residues. The CDR3 region has the DNA TGTGCCTGGAGCGGGACACTCCGTCTGAACACTGAAGCTTTCTTT. It yields the protein CAWSGTLRLNTEAFF.

The V and J genes are TRBV30 and TRBJ2-3; either TRBD1 or TRBD2 may fit D (5 bases each). Germline V CDR1 and CDR2: GTSNPN, SVGIG (reference sequence). V was shortened by 8 bases and J by 7 bases, with 22 bases between the two germline ends. CDR3 length equals 14 residues. Here the CDR3 reads CARGPGPRRNTQYF. The DNA for the CDR3 is TGTGCCCGGGGACCGGGACCGCGCCGAAATACGCAGTATTTT.

The chain has TRBV6-2 or TRBV6-3 and TRBJ2-7, with TRBD1 matching over 7 bases. Germline V gene sequence: CDR1 MNHEY, CDR2 SVGEGT. V lost 2 bases, J lost 1 base, and 8 bases stayed unmatched. CDR3 size: 16 residues. CDR3 nucleotide sequence: TGTGCCAGCAGTTACCACTCGAGACAGGGTTCCTACGAGCAGTACTTC. It specifies CASSYHSRQGSYEQYF.

The J gene is TRBJ2-1, the V gene TRBV7-3, with D possibly called TRBD1 or TRBD2 (5 bases each). The germline V and J ends were trimmed by 2 bases and 6 bases, with 14 bases remaining between them. Germline CDR1 and CDR2: SGHTA and FQGTGA. This CDR3 is built from 15 residues. The CDR3 loop is CASSLSGSSANEQFF. CDR3 DNA sequence: TGTGCCAGCAGCTTATCAGGGAGTTCGGCCAATGAGCAGTTCTTC. The complete variable domain, with remaining parts taken from reference TRBV7-3 and TRBJ2-1, reads GAGVSQTPSNKVTEKGKYVELRCDPISGHTALYWYRQSLGQGPEFLIYFQGTGAADDSGLPNDRFFAVRPEGSVSTLKIQRTERGDSAVYLCASSLSGSSANEQFFGPGTRLTVL.

The CDR3 sequence: CARQRLARGYTF. The CDR3 DNA is TGTGCCAGACAGAGGTTGGCTAGGGGCTACACCTTC. The chain combines TRBV2 with TRBJ1-2; D is unclear. This CDR3 has 12 residues. Germline CDR1 reads SNHLY; CDR2 reads FYNNEI. The V gene lost 9 bases and the J gene lost 8 bases, with 16 bases spanning the gap.

This chain connects TRBV27 to TRBJ1-1; 8 nucleotides agree with TRBD1. With V trimmed by 5 bases and J by 2 bases, 4 bases remained unmatched. This CDR3 contains 14 residues. CDR1 and CDR2 from the germline V gene are MNHEY and SMNVEV (reference sequence). The CDR3 coding sequence is TGTGCCAGCAGTGCCGGGACAGGAAACACTGAAGCTTTCTTT. Its translation is CASSAGTGNTEAFF.

V gene TRBV29-1 combines with J gene TRBJ2-3; D gene unclear. The V gene lost 2 bases and the J gene lost 5 bases, with 11 bases spanning the gap. The CDR3 extends over 13 amino acids. Germline lookup yields CDR1 SQVTM and CDR2 ANQGSEA. CDR3 amino acids: CSVEPQFEDTQYF. The CDR3 nucleotides read TGCAGCGTTGAACCCCAGTTTGAAGATACGCAGTATTTT.

J is TRBJ1-1 and V is TRBV7-9, with D unclear. Germline lookup yields CDR1 SEHNR and CDR2 FQNEAQ (reference sequence). V was pared by 8 bases and J by 1 base, with 11 bases between. The CDR3 length is 13 residues. In DNA form, the CDR3 reads TGTGCCAGCCGGAATATGGGGAACACTGAAGCTTTCTTT. Protein: CASRNMGNTEAFF.

This chain uses TRBV11-2 with TRBJ2-3; TRBD2 matches 7 bases. Germline-derived CDR1 and CDR2 are SGHAT and FQNNGV. V was pared by 1 base and J by 0 bases, with 7 bases of the junction left unmatched. The CDR3 runs to 17 residues. The CDR3, as DNA: TGTGCCAGCAGCTTAGCGATTCGGGGACTAAGCACAGATACGCAGTATTTT. Its protein product is CASSLAIRGLSTDTQYF.

This clone came up once. The chain employs TRBV7-2 and TRBJ2-3; 14 nucleotides agree with TRBD2. This CDR3 comprises 17 residues. V lost 4 bases to trimming and J lost 3 bases; unmatched junction nucleotides: 6. Per the germline V gene, CDR1 is SGHTA and CDR2 is FQGNSA. The CDR3 protein is CASSSRLAGGPTDTQYF. The DNA for the CDR3 is TGTGCCAGCAGCTCCCGACTAGCGGGGGGGCCGACAGATACGCAGTATTTT.

This sequence joins TRBV19 and TRBJ2-7, with 7 bases aligning to TRBD1. J lost 2 bases, V lost 1 base, and 5 bases had no gene match. The CDR3 contains 15 residues. Looked up from germline, CDR1 is LNHDA and CDR2 is SQIVND (reference sequence). The CDR3 sequence: CASSIGDSQTYEQYF. As DNA, the CDR3 is TGTGCCAGTAGTATAGGGGACAGCCAAACCTACGAGCAGTACTTC.

V and J are TRBV6-2 or TRBV6-3 and TRBJ1-2, with D possibly TRBD1 on 6 matching bases. V lost 6 bases to trimming and J lost 7 bases, with 21 bases between them. From germline, CDR1 is MNHEY and CDR2 SVGEGT. The CDR3 extends over 15 amino acids. The CDR3 is CASSDRFQGWSGYTF. CDR3 sequence (DNA): TGTGCCAGCAGCGACAGGTTCCAGGGATGGAGTGGCTACACCTTC.

The J gene is TRBJ1-2, the V gene TRBV28; 7 nucleotides agree with TRBD1. Germline-derived CDR1 and CDR2 are MDHEN and SYDVKM. CDR3 size: 16 residues. The ends lost 3 bases at V and 8 bases at J; junction bases unmatched: 15. The CDR3 region has the DNA TGTGCCAGCAGTTTTTTAGGTCGACAGGGATCGGAAGGCTACACCTTC. It codes for CASSFLGRQGSEGYTF.

The chain recombines TRBV7-9 with TRBJ2-5, with 12 bases identical to TRBD2. V lost 5 bases to trimming and J lost 5 bases; unmatched junction nucleotides: 6. The V gene's germline CDR1 is SEHNR and CDR2 FQNEAQ (reference sequence). This CDR3 is 15 amino acids long. CDR3 DNA sequence: TGTGCCAGCAGCCCCCTAGCGGGGGGGATGGAGACCCAGTACTTC. This codes for CASSPLAGGMETQYF.